This is a list of T cell receptor beta chains from one sample in a study of cytomegalovirus exposure and HLA in healthy donors. The protocol was immunoSEQ multiplex PCR, while the TCRdb copy is restricted to in-frame clones and leaves out a portion. Of 150,000 to 200,000 clones in the sample, over 60% were seen once. The sequenced sample consisted of PBMCs. All receptors derive from a woman in her 40s in good health and CMV-seronegative. Both conserved end residues are part of each CDR3. A D gene is named only where the DNA matches it firmly. The listing skips clone size in some rows; elsewhere it reads once, few, many or a size class.

V gene	CDR3 length	clone size	D gene	J gene	CDR3 DNA	CDR3 protein
TRBV10-3	14	-	TRBD1	TRBJ1-5	TGTGCCATCAGCGGCCAGGGGGCGGGACAGCCCCAGCATTTT	CAISGQGAGQPQHF
TRBV5-1	16	-	TRBD2	TRBJ2-5	TGCGCCAGCAGCTTGTCTCCTAGCGGAGGAGGAGAGACCCAGTACTTC	CASSLSPSGGGETQYF
TRBV19	13	-	-	TRBJ2-7	TGTGCCAGTAGTATGCGCGTGGTCTACGAGCAGTACTTC	CASSMRVVYEQYF
TRBV18	15	-	-	TRBJ1-1	TGTGCCAGCTCACCCTCTCCACAGGGGAACACTGAAGCTTTCTTT	CASSPSPQGNTEAFF
TRBV19	14	-	-	TRBJ1-5	TGTGCCAGTAGTATAGGTCCCCACAATCAGCCCCAGCATTTT	CASSIGPHNQPQHF
TRBV12-5	13	-	-	TRBJ1-6	TGTGCTAGTGGTTTGGAAGCAAATTCACCCCTCCACTTT	CASGLEANSPLHF
TRBV5-1	13	once	-	TRBJ2-1	TGCGCCAGCAGCTTGAACAGCTACAATGAGCAGTTCTTC	CASSLNSYNEQFF
TRBV5-1	14	-	TRBD2	TRBJ2-7	TGCGCCAGCAGCTTCGGGGGGGAGTCGGGCGAGCAGTACTTC	CASSFGGESGEQYF
TRBV29-1	14	-	-	TRBJ1-2	TGCAGCGTTGAGACAGGCGCCTCTTTCTATGGCTACACCTTC	CSVETGASFYGYTF
TRBV6-5	14	-	-	TRBJ1-1	TGTGCCAGCAGTTATTCGGGCAGGGCGAGTGAAGCTTTCTTT	CASSYSGRASEAFF
TRBV25-1	16	-	TRBD2	TRBJ2-3	TGTGCCAGCAGTGCGGGGACTAGAGCGGGAACAGATACGCAGTATTTT	CASSAGTRAGTDTQYF
TRBV5-4	13	-	-	TRBJ1-2	TGTGCCAGCGGCTTGACAGCCACCACCGGCGACACCTTC	CASGLTATTGDTF
TRBV5-1	14	-	-	TRBJ1-1	TGCGCCAGCAGCTTCGGTTCAGGGTATGAAAGAGCTTTCTTT	CASSFGSGYERAFF
TRBV7-2	14	-	TRBD1	TRBJ2-4	TGTGCCAGCAGCCCTGCAGGGGGCGCAAACATTCAGTACTTC	CASSPAGGANIQYF
TRBV2	17	few	TRBD2	TRBJ2-3	TGTGCCAGCTGGAAAACTAGCGGGAGGCTAAGCACAGATACGCAGTATTTT	CASWKTSGRLSTDTQYF
TRBV19	13	-	-	TRBJ2-3	TGTGCCAGTAGTAGGCAGTTCATGGATACGCAGTATTTT	CASSRQFMDTQYF
TRBV10-3	16	-	TRBD2	TRBJ2-1	TGTGCCATCAGTGAGGCGGGACTAGCGGGATACAATGAGCAGTTCTTC	CAISEAGLAGYNEQFF
TRBV19	15	-	TRBD1	TRBJ1-2	TGTGCCAGTAGTACGACAGGGAGGCCTAACTATGGCTACACCTTC	CASSTTGRPNYGYTF
TRBV6-1	13	few	-	TRBJ1-4	TGTGCCAGCAGCGTCGGACAGAATGAAAAACTGTTTTTT	CASSVGQNEKLFF
TRBV20-1	11	once	TRBD1	TRBJ2-5	TGCAGTGGACAGGGGCAAGAGACCCAGTACTTC	CSGQGQETQYF
TRBV30	13	-	-	TRBJ1-1	TGTGCCTGGAGTGTACGAGAGAACACTGAAGCTTTCTTT	CAWSVRENTEAFF
TRBV10-2	15	-	-	TRBJ1-6	TGCGCCAGCAGTGAGTCGGGGGGGAGGTATTCACCCCTCCACTTT	CASSESGGRYSPLHF
TRBV5-1	17	-	TRBD2	TRBJ2-3	TGCGCCAGCAGCGCTTCATTACTAGCGGGAGTGACAGATACGCAGTATTTT	CASSASLLAGVTDTQYF
TRBV7-3	16	-	-	TRBJ1-1	TGTGCCAGCAGCTTATCGGGGGGCATGGTGAGAACTGAAGCTTTCTTT	CASSLSGGMVRTEAFF
TRBV6-6	16	-	TRBD2	TRBJ2-3	TGTGCCAGCAGTTTTGGTCTAGCGGGAAACACAGATACGCAGTATTTT	CASSFGLAGNTDTQYF
TRBV7-2	14	-	-	TRBJ2-1	TGTGCCAGCAGCTTAGTAGAGCCGTACAATGAGCAGTTCTTC	CASSLVEPYNEQFF
TRBV9	18	-	TRBD2	TRBJ2-5	TGTGCCAGCAGCGTAAGGCCTAGCGGGAGGGGTACCCAAGAGACCCAGTACTTC	CASSVRPSGRGTQETQYF
TRBV5-1	16	few	TRBD1	TRBJ1-5	TGCGCCAGCAGCCTTGGGACAGGGATTAGCAATCAGCCCCAGCATTTT	CASSLGTGISNQPQHF
TRBV18	12	few	-	TRBJ2-5	TGTGCCAGCTCACTCTCAGGGGATGAGCAGTACTTC	CASSLSGDEQYF
TRBV7-8	15	-	-	TRBJ1-3	TGTGCCAGCAGCTTACAGACAGACATTGGAAACACCATATATTTT	CASSLQTDIGNTIYF
TRBV7-2	13	-	-	TRBJ2-3	TGTGCCAGCAGCTTAGTCGGCACAGATACGCAGTATTTT	CASSLVGTDTQYF
TRBV19	15	-	-	TRBJ2-3	TGTGCCAGTAGTATTGGGAGGCTAGGCACAGATACGCAGTATTTT	CASSIGRLGTDTQYF
TRBV7-9	15	-	TRBD1	TRBJ2-5	TGTGCCAGCAGCTTTCCCGGGACAGGGCAAGAGACCCAGTACTTC	CASSFPGTGQETQYF
TRBV14	14	-	-	TRBJ1-1	TGTGCCAGCAGCCTTCGAGGGGCGGGGATGAGAGCTTTCTTT	CASSLRGAGMRAFF
TRBV7-2	15	few	-	TRBJ1-4	TGTGCCAGCAGCTTAGAGCGGGGGGCAGGTGAAAAACTGTTTTTT	CASSLERGAGEKLFF
TRBV18	16	-	TRBD1	TRBJ2-1	TGTGCCAGCTCACCAGGGGGACAGGGGTGGTCCGGTGAGCAGTTCTTC	CASSPGGQGWSGEQFF
TRBV27	16	-	TRBD1	TRBJ1-4	TGTGCCAGCAGTTTATCAGGGACAGGGGGAAGCGAAAAACTGTTTTTT	CASSLSGTGGSEKLFF
TRBV5-1	14	-	-	TRBJ1-2	TGCGCCAGCAGCTGGGCCGACAGTAACTATGGCTACACCTTC	CASSWADSNYGYTF
TRBV15	14	-	-	TRBJ1-2	TGTGCCACCAGCAGAGATGGGGCAGACGATGGCTACACCTTC	CATSRDGADDGYTF
TRBV7-3	13	-	TRBD2	TRBJ2-1	TGTGCCAGCAGCTGGGGACTATACAATGAGCAGTTCTTC	CASSWGLYNEQFF
TRBV6-4	15	-	-	TRBJ2-1	TGTGCCAGCAGTGAGACTTTCCTTAAATACAATGAGCAGTTCTTC	CASSETFLKYNEQFF
TRBV6-5	14	-	-	TRBJ1-2	TGTGCCAGCAGTTACTCGGGACAAAACTATGGCTACACCTTC	CASSYSGQNYGYTF
TRBV29-1	14	-	TRBD1	TRBJ2-3	TGCAGCGTTGTGCACCGGGACAGGGTGTATACGCAGTATTTT	CSVVHRDRVYTQYF
TRBV18	15	-	-	TRBJ2-3	TGTGCCAGCTCACCGTCGCAGGGGATAGCAGATACGCAGTATTTT	CASSPSQGIADTQYF
TRBV19	17	once	-	TRBJ1-5	TGTGCCAGTAGTATAGGGGGGGGTCGACAGGTAAAACAGCCCCAGCATTTT	CASSIGGGRQVKQPQHF
TRBV30	13	-	TRBD1	TRBJ2-7	TGTGCCTGGGGCACGCACAGGGGGTCGGAGCAGTACTTC	CAWGTHRGSEQYF
TRBV4-3	18	-	TRBD1	TRBJ1-2	TGCGCCAGCAGCCAAGATAATAGGGACAGGGGTAGTCGTGTAGGCTACACCTTC	CASSQDNRDRGSRVGYTF
TRBV7-2	14	-	TRBD2	TRBJ2-5	TGTGCCAGCTGCCCTAGCGGGAGTTACGAGACCCAGTACTTC	CASCPSGSYETQYF